The rows below give T cell receptor beta chains drawn from one sample of a study of shared clonotypes between healthy human individuals. Sequencing was performed with immunoSEQ multiplex PCR; in TCRdb, only in-frame clones are kept and a portion is missing. Of fewer than 700,000 clones in the sample, around 96% were seen once. The sample consisted of naive CD8+ T cells sorted from blood. These receptors were taken from a woman aged 25 to 39 in good health. Each CDR3 is given with its conserved first and last residue. D genes are given only for firm matches. Size is omitted from some rows. Given values are once, few, many or a class for expanded clones.

size: -; D: -; J: TRBJ2-5; V: TRBV27; CDR3: CASRGLGGQETQYF; DNA: TGTGCCAGCAGGGGGTTGGGGGGACAAGAGACCCAGTACTTC
size: -; D: TRBD1; J: TRBJ2-7; V: TRBV19; CDR3: CASSIWTGGYEQYF; DNA: TGTGCCAGTAGTATCTGGACAGGGGGGTACGAGCAGTACTTC
size: -; D: TRBD1; J: TRBJ1-2; V: TRBV6-5; CDR3: CASSSGQYNYGYTF; DNA: TGTGCCAGCAGTTCGGGACAGTATAACTATGGCTACACCTTC
size: -; D: TRBD2; J: TRBJ2-3; V: TRBV13; CDR3: CASSPRGLASDTQYF; DNA: TGTGCCAGCAGCCCGCGGGGACTAGCATCGGATACGCAGTATTTT
size: -; D: TRBD2; J: TRBJ2-7; V: TRBV6-5; CDR3: CASRHSGRAVSEQYF; DNA: TGTGCCAGCAGACATAGCGGGAGGGCCGTTTCCGAGCAGTACTTC
size: -; D: TRBD2; J: TRBJ2-7; V: TRBV27; CDR3: CASSLLLAGGPYEQYF; DNA: TGTGCCAGCAGTTTATTACTAGCGGGAGGCCCCTACGAGCAGTACTTC
size: -; D: -; J: TRBJ1-5; V: TRBV4-2; CDR3: CASSQEGGVSNQPQHF; DNA: TGTGCCAGCAGCCAAGAGGGGGGGGTGAGCAATCAGCCCCAGCATTTT
size: -; D: -; J: TRBJ2-2; V: TRBV14; CDR3: CASSHGLVGTGELFF; DNA: TGTGCCAGCAGCCATGGGCTAGTAGGCACCGGGGAGCTGTTTTTT
size: once; D: -; J: TRBJ2-1; V: TRBV19; CDR3: CASSIVGGGVGSYNEQFF; DNA: TGTGCCAGTAGTATAGTTGGGGGAGGCGTAGGGTCCTACAATGAGCAGTTCTTC
size: -; D: -; J: TRBJ1-1; V: TRBV19; CDR3: CASSIDPHREDNTEAFF; DNA: TGTGCCAGTAGTATAGATCCCCACCGGGAGGATAACACTGAAGCTTTCTTT
size: -; D: TRBD2; J: TRBJ2-7; V: TRBV28; CDR3: CASSVGLAGGPAYEQYF; DNA: TGTGCCAGCAGCGTTGGACTAGCGGGAGGGCCCGCCTACGAGCAGTACTTC
size: -; D: -; J: TRBJ2-1; V: TRBV28; CDR3: CASSLQAGIDNEQFF; DNA: TGTGCCAGCAGTTTACAGGCAGGGATCGACAATGAGCAGTTCTTC
size: once; D: -; J: TRBJ2-7; V: TRBV5-6; CDR3: CASSYEDREQYF; DNA: TGTGCCAGCAGCTATGAGGACCGCGAGCAGTACTTC
size: -; D: -; J: TRBJ2-1; V: TRBV27; CDR3: CASSPLRGQSRRDNEQFF; DNA: TGTGCCAGCAGTCCCCTCCGCGGACAGAGTCGCCGGGACAATGAGCAGTTCTTC
size: -; D: -; J: TRBJ2-3; V: TRBV5-1; CDR3: CASSLGDSTDTQYF; DNA: TGCGCCAGCAGCTTGGGAGATAGCACAGATACGCAGTATTTT
size: -; D: TRBD2; J: TRBJ2-7; V: TRBV29-1; CDR3: CSVEGLAGENYEQYF; DNA: TGCAGCGTAGAAGGACTAGCGGGAGAAAACTACGAGCAGTACTTC
size: -; D: -; J: TRBJ2-5; V: TRBV19; CDR3: CASSPLHRVQETQYF; DNA: TGTGCCAGTAGTCCGCTCCACAGGGTCCAAGAGACCCAGTACTTC
size: -; D: TRBD2; J: TRBJ2-2; V: TRBV5-4; CDR3: CASRERERGGELFF; DNA: TGTGCCAGCCGGGAGCGGGAGCGGGGCGGGGAGCTGTTTTTT
size: -; D: -; J: TRBJ1-4; V: TRBV9; CDR3: CASSGGTESNEKLFF; DNA: TGTGCCAGCAGCGGAGGGACGGAGTCTAATGAAAAACTGTTTTTT
size: -; D: TRBD2; J: TRBJ2-1; V: TRBV2; CDR3: CASSVTSGTMYEQFF; DNA: TGTGCCAGCAGTGTAACTAGCGGGACCATGTATGAGCAGTTCTTC
size: -; D: -; J: TRBJ1-1; V: TRBV7-2; CDR3: CASSLVSSGRTEAFF; DNA: TGTGCCAGCAGCTTAGTGTCATCAGGGAGGACTGAAGCTTTCTTT
size: once; D: TRBD2; J: TRBJ2-3; V: TRBV9; CDR3: CASSAPLAGGRADTQYF; DNA: TGTGCCAGCAGCGCACCACTAGCGGGAGGGAGGGCAGATACGCAGTATTTT
size: -; D: -; J: TRBJ1-5; V: TRBV19; CDR3: CASSIDWEGRRQPQHF; DNA: TGTGCCAGTAGTATCGATTGGGAGGGACGTCGTCAGCCCCAGCATTTT
size: -; D: -; J: TRBJ2-7; V: TRBV19; CDR3: CASSIAWDIGDIGQYF; DNA: TGTGCCAGTAGTATCGCCTGGGACATAGGGGACATAGGGCAGTACTTC
size: -; D: -; J: TRBJ2-2; V: TRBV19; CDR3: CASSIWGFGELFF; DNA: TGTGCCAGTAGTATCTGGGGGTTCGGGGAGCTGTTTTTT
size: -; D: TRBD2; J: TRBJ2-3; V: TRBV9; CDR3: CASSEGTSGRDTQYF; DNA: TGTGCCAGCAGCGAGGGGACTAGCGGGAGAGATACGCAGTATTTT
size: once; D: -; J: TRBJ2-7; V: TRBV11-2; CDR3: CASSLGVGSSEQYF; DNA: TGTGCCAGCAGCTTAGGGGTAGGGAGTTCCGAGCAGTACTTC
size: -; D: TRBD1; J: TRBJ1-1; V: TRBV27; CDR3: CASSTTGTGSTEAFF; DNA: TGTGCCAGCAGTACCACCGGGACAGGGTCCACTGAAGCTTTCTTT
size: few; D: -; J: TRBJ1-2; V: TRBV9; CDR3: CASSVLTQGSLGGYTF; DNA: TGTGCCAGCAGCGTACTCACCCAGGGAAGTCTTGGAGGCTACACCTTC
size: once; D: -; J: TRBJ1-1; V: TRBV19; CDR3: CASKRIHEEAFF; DNA: TGTGCCAGTAAGCGTATACACGAAGAAGCTTTCTTT
size: -; D: -; J: TRBJ2-1; V: TRBV14; CDR3: CASSQFSGYEQFF; DNA: TGTGCCAGCAGCCAATTCTCCGGGTATGAGCAGTTCTTC
size: once; D: -; J: TRBJ2-1; V: TRBV5-6; CDR3: CASSFSANYNEQFF; DNA: TGTGCCAGCAGCTTCTCGGCCAACTACAATGAGCAGTTCTTC
size: -; D: -; J: TRBJ1-4; V: TRBV7-6; CDR3: CASSGTYEKLFF; DNA: TGTGCCAGCAGCGGGACTTATGAAAAACTGTTTTTT
size: -; D: -; J: TRBJ2-1; V: TRBV5-1; CDR3: CASSEDWGGPWFF; DNA: TGCGCCAGCAGTGAGGATTGGGGGGGCCCGTGGTTCTTC
size: -; D: -; J: TRBJ2-3; V: TRBV6-5; CDR3: CASSYSIGSEEDTQYF; DNA: TGTGCCAGCAGTTACTCGATCGGGAGTGAGGAAGATACGCAGTATTTT
size: -; D: -; J: TRBJ2-1; V: TRBV27; CDR3: CASSPDYNEQFF; DNA: TGTGCCAGCAGTCCTGACTACAATGAGCAGTTCTTC
size: -; D: TRBD2; J: TRBJ2-1; V: TRBV29-1; CDR3: CSVAGGSSYNEQFF; DNA: TGCAGCGTTGCGGGCGGGAGCTCCTACAATGAGCAGTTCTTC
size: -; D: TRBD1; J: TRBJ1-1; V: TRBV19; CDR3: CASRQGPYLNTEAFF; DNA: TGTGCCAGTAGACAGGGGCCCTATCTGAACACTGAAGCTTTCTTT
size: -; D: -; J: TRBJ2-5; V: TRBV27; CDR3: CASSPTYGETQYF; DNA: TGTGCCAGCAGTCCGACCTACGGAGAGACCCAGTACTTC
size: -; D: -; J: TRBJ2-7; V: TRBV6-1; CDR3: CASSEWLVGAYEQYF; DNA: TGTGCCAGCAGCGAGTGGCTGGTAGGGGCCTACGAGCAGTACTTC
size: -; D: TRBD1; J: TRBJ1-4; V: TRBV27; CDR3: CASSTGAGTRSFEKLFF; DNA: TGTGCCAGCAGTACAGGGGCAGGGACCCGTTCTTTTGAAAAACTGTTTTTT
size: -; D: -; J: TRBJ2-7; V: TRBV11-2; CDR3: CASSPDLGFSYEQYF; DNA: TGTGCCAGCAGCCCGGACCTGGGCTTCTCCTACGAGCAGTACTTC
size: few; D: TRBD1; J: TRBJ2-7; V: TRBV5-1; CDR3: CASSPGTADYEQYF; DNA: TGCGCCAGCAGCCCCGGGACAGCCGACTACGAGCAGTACTTC
size: -; D: TRBD2; J: TRBJ2-7; V: TRBV27; CDR3: CASRGGSLNEQYF; DNA: TGTGCCAGCAGGGGCGGGAGTTTGAACGAGCAGTACTTC
size: -; D: -; J: TRBJ2-7; V: TRBV27; CDR3: CASSPRTEVYEQYF; DNA: TGTGCCAGCAGTCCACGGACGGAGGTCTACGAGCAGTACTTC
size: -; D: TRBD2; J: TRBJ2-1; V: TRBV5-1; CDR3: CASSPLGSLAGVRGVGNEQFF; DNA: TGCGCCAGCAGCCCCCTTGGGTCCCTAGCGGGAGTGAGGGGGGTTGGGAATGAGCAGTTCTTC
size: once; D: -; J: TRBJ1-5; V: TRBV12-2; CDR3: CASRLGGLGNQPQHF; DNA: TGTGCAAGTCGCTTAGGGGGTTTGGGCAATCAGCCCCAGCATTTT
size: -; D: -; J: TRBJ1-2; V: TRBV29-1; CDR3: CSGAALEGYTF; DNA: TGCAGCGGGGCGGCCTTGGAAGGCTACACCTTC
size: -; D: -; J: TRBJ1-2; V: TRBV29-1; CDR3: CSVVSGGRRGYGYTF; DNA: TGCAGCGTTGTGTCTGGCGGAAGGCGAGGCTATGGCTACACCTTC
size: -; D: -; J: TRBJ1-5; V: TRBV28; CDR3: CASSVRGNINQPQHF; DNA: TGTGCCAGCAGTGTACGGGGCAACATCAATCAGCCCCAGCATTTT
size: -; D: -; J: TRBJ2-5; V: TRBV2; CDR3: CASRAWSSLGETQYF; DNA: TGTGCCAGCAGGGCCTGGTCATCCTTGGGAGAGACCCAGTACTTC
size: -; D: -; J: TRBJ1-5; V: TRBV5-8; CDR3: CASSSKEYSNQPQHF; DNA: TGTGCCAGCAGCTCCAAAGAATATAGCAATCAGCCCCAGCATTTT
size: -; D: -; J: TRBJ1-1; V: TRBV28; CDR3: CASSPNSPRGRRNTEAFF; DNA: TGTGCCAGCAGTCCTAACTCGCCGCGTGGACGGAGAAACACTGAAGCTTTCTTT
size: -; D: TRBD1; J: TRBJ1-1; V: TRBV6-5; CDR3: CASSRTGTEAFF; DNA: TGTGCCAGCAGTCGGACAGGGACTGAAGCTTTCTTT
size: -; D: -; J: TRBJ2-7; V: TRBV28; CDR3: CASSFPGKAYEQYF; DNA: TGTGCCAGCAGTTTCCCCGGGAAGGCCTACGAGCAGTACTTC